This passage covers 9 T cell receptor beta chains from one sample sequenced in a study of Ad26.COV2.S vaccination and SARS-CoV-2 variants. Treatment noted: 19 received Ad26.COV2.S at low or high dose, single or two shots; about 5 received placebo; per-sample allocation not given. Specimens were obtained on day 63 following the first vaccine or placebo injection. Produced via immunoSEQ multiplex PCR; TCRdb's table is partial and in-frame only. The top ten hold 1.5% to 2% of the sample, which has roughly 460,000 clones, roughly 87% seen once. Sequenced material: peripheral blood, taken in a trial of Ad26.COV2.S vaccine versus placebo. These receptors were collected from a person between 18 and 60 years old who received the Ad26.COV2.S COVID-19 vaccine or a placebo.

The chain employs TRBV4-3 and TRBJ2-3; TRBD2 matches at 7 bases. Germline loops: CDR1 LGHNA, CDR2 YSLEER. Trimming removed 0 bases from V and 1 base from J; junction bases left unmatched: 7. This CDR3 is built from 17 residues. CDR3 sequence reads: CASSQDDGLAGTDTQYF. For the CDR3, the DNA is TGCGCCAGCAGCCAAGATGACGGTCTAGCGGGCACAGATACGCAGTATTTT.

The CDR3 nucleotides read TGTGCCAGCTTAACAACCCCGGGGGCGGATGGCTACACCTTC. Its translation: CASLTTPGADGYTF. The chain recombines TRBV18 with TRBJ1-2; D is perhaps TRBD1 (6 bases). Deletions cut 7 bases from V and 6 bases from J, with 18 bases between. Germline assignment: CDR1 KGHSH and CDR2 LQKENI. This CDR3 is 14 amino acids long.

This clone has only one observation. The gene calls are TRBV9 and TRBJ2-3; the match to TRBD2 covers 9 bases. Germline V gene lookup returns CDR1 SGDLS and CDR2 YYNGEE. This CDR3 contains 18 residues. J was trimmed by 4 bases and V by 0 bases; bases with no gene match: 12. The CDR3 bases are TGTGCCAGCAGCGTAGCCTATAAAGCGGGAGGTGGACCAGATACGCAGTATTTT. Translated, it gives CASSVAYKAGGGPDTQYF. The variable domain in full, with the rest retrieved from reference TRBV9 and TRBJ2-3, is DSGVTQTPKHLITATGQRVTLRCSPRSGDLSVYWYQQSLDQGLQFLIQYYNGEERAKGNILERFSAQQFPDLHSELNLSSLELGDSALYFCASSVAYKAGGGPDTQYFGPGTRLTVL.

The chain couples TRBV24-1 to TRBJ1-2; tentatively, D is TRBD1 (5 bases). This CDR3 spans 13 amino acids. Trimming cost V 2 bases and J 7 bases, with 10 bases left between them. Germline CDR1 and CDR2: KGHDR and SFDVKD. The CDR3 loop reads CATSDSGHSGYTF. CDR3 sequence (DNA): TGTGCCACCAGTGATTCCGGACACTCTGGCTACACCTTC.

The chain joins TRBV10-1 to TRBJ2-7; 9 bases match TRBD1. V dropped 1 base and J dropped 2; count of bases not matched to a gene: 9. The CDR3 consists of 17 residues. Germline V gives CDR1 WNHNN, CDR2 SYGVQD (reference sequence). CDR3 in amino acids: CASSEFGQGNTPYEQYF. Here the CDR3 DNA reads TGCGCCAGCAGTGAGTTTGGACAGGGGAATACCCCCTACGAGCAGTACTTC.

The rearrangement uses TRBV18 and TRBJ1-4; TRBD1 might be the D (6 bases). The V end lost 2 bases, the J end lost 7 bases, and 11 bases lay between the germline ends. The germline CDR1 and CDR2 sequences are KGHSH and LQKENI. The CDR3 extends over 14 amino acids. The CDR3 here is CASSPGQGTEKLFF. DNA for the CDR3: TGTGCCAGCTCACCAGGGCAGGGGACTGAAAAACTGTTTTTT.

The CDR3 loop reads CASSQDHQDWGNQPQHF. CDR3 DNA: TGCGCCAGCAGCCAAGATCACCAGGATTGGGGCAATCAGCCCCAGCATTTT. The chain combines TRBV4-1 with TRBJ1-5, with no clear D. Trimming took off 0 bases at V and 2 bases at J, with 14 bases between the two ends. CDR1 is MGHRA, CDR2 YSYEKL, per germline. The CDR3 has 17 amino acids.

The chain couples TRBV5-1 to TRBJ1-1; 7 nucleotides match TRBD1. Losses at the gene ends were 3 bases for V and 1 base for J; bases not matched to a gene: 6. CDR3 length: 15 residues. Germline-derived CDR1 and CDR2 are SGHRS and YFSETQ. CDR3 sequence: CASSYPDRPNTEAFF. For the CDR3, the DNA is TGCGCCAGCAGCTACCCGGACAGGCCGAACACTGAAGCTTTCTTT.

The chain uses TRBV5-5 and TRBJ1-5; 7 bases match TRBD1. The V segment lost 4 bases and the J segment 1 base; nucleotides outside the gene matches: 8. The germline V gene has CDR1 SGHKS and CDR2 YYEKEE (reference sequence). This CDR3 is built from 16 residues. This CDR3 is CASSPTGLTSNQPQHF. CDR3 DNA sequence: TGTGCCAGCAGCCCGACAGGGTTGACGAGCAATCAGCCCCAGCATTTT.